This T cell receptor (beta chain) was recorded in a study of cytomegalovirus exposure and HLA in healthy donors. Remarks on this clone: What it recognizes is unknown.

Regarding the study as a whole: An analysis was carried out at a later point. It showed that HLA-associated TCR beta chains were more clonally expanded than equally common non-associated chains. Segments of the TCR beta V type were, in most cases, productive about 87% or about 30% of the time in an earlier analysis. The study flagged some 170 TCR beta chains as cytomegalovirus-associated.

A multiplex PCR was run with 60 Vbeta primers and 13 Jbeta primers. This table comes from immunoSEQ multiplex PCR, and its TCRdb copy is limited to in-frame clones, with some not included. Recorded for this sample: approximately 170,000 clones. The CDR3 runs to 14 residues. Germline CDR1 is MNHEY and CDR2 is SVGAGI. Trimming pared 2 bases from V and 2 bases from J, leaving 10 bases between. This clonotype was sampled from a young woman in good health and CMV-seropositive. Sequencing was performed on PBMCs. This chain connects TRBV6-5 to TRBJ2-7, with D tentatively TRBD1 (5 bases). This chain's CDR3 is CASSYKTATYEQYF. The CDR3 DNA reads TGTGCCAGCAGTTACAAGACAGCAACCTACGAGCAGTACTTC.